The TCR beta chain described here comes from a study of CD8 T cells in Susac syndrome. Findings of the study overall: That the number of individuals in its TCR sequencing and HLA analysis was relatively small was acknowledged by the study.

With random hexamers, 0.5 to 1 ug RNA was reverse transcribed. Amplification of the TCR beta CDR3 was carried out by immunoSEQ multiplex PCR, which spanned a total of 54 Vbeta and 13 Jbeta segments. A single record per CDR3 protein comes from TCRdb applying MiXCR to the immunoSEQ multiplex PCR reads. The table records hundreds of thousands of distinct CDR3 sequences, 90% to 95% of them present only once. V gave up 11 bases and J gave up 1 base, with 14 bases separating them. Germline V CDR1 and CDR2: ENHRY, SYGVKD. The CDR3 spans 13 residues. Sequencing of TCR beta was carried out in blood CD8+ and CD4+ T cells. Those who served as multiple sclerosis controls were treatment-naive patients with stable or active relapsing-remitting disease. With respect to this clonotype: As yet, its antigen is unknown.

Sequenced: CD4+ T cells from PBMCs. The chain uses TRBV10-3 and TRBJ1-1; D uncertain. The TCR originated in a human donor with multiple sclerosis. The CDR3: CAVRGGSNTEAFF. The DNA for the CDR3 is TGTGCCGTCCGGGGAGGTTCGAACACTGAAGCTTTCTTT.